This paragraph covers one T cell receptor beta chain sequence. The data were obtained in a study of blood T cell repertoires in COVID-19. For the study at large: Some COVID-19 samples were acute and others convalescent; all came from the United States, Italy and Spain.

V was shortened by 4 bases and J by 0 bases, with 6 bases between the two germline ends. Germline V CDR1 and CDR2: SNHLY, FYNNEI. This CDR3 is built from 13 residues. As handled by the study authors: The assay estimated nucleated cells by amplifying reference gene primers. The data were produced by immunoSEQ multiplex PCR, yet TCRdb's version contains in-frame clones alone and is incomplete. The V and J calls and the clone size are those of that table, but D and trimming were determined from the DNA. The data show over 250,000 clones, 70% to 90% seen once. V gene TRBV2 combines with J gene TRBJ1-1, with D unclear. This sequence originates from a woman between 65 and 79 years old with acute or convalescent COVID-19. The sample comprised peripheral blood. The CDR3 spells CASSVQVNTEAFF. CDR3 coding DNA: TGTGCCAGCAGTGTGCAGGTGAACACTGAAGCTTTCTTT.